A selection of T cell receptor beta chains follows, all from one sample in a study of blood T cells in healthy people across ages. One entry per CDR3 protein, called by TCRdb with MiXCR from the 5' RACE reads. The sample records fewer than 800,000 distinct CDR3 sequences, roughly 21% being singletons. Input material: blood. These TCRs come from a man between 65 and 85 years old in good health. Each CDR3 is given with its conserved first and last residue. The order of the fields is CDR3 protein, CDR3 DNA, J gene, V gene, D gene, clone size. D genes are given only for firm matches. Expanded clones get a size class; other rows say once, few or many, or leave the size out.

cdr3_aa: CSARRADQPQHF
cdr3_nt: TGCAGTGCCAGAAGAGCGGATCAGCCCCAGCATTTT
j_call: TRBJ1-5
v_call: TRBV20-1
d_call: -
clone_size: -

cdr3_aa: CAISDGLETQWEQFF
cdr3_nt: TGTGCCATCAGTGACGGACTAGAGACACAATGGGAGCAGTTCTTC
j_call: TRBJ2-1
v_call: TRBV10-3
d_call: TRBD2
clone_size: few

cdr3_aa: CASSLGALAESLYNEQLF
cdr3_nt: TGCGCCAGCAGCTTAGGCGCACTAGCGGAATCTCTCTACAATGAGCAGCTCTTC
j_call: TRBJ2-5
v_call: TRBV5-1
d_call: TRBD2
clone_size: -

cdr3_aa: CASSNTWVRGTYEQYF
cdr3_nt: TGTGCCAGTAGTAACACCTGGGTCAGGGGAACCTACGAGCAGTACTTC
j_call: TRBJ2-7
v_call: TRBV19
d_call: -
clone_size: -

cdr3_aa: CASSLGGTTYNEQLF
cdr3_nt: TGTGCCAGCAGTTTAGGCGGGACAACCTACAATGAGCAGCTCTTC
j_call: TRBJ2-1
v_call: TRBV28
d_call: -
clone_size: -

cdr3_aa: CASSGTGSPETQYF
cdr3_nt: TGTGCCAGCAGTGGGACAGGGTCACCAGAGACCCAGTACTTC
j_call: TRBJ2-5
v_call: TRBV2
d_call: TRBD1
clone_size: few

cdr3_aa: CASSPKPRDWPYEQYF
cdr3_nt: TGTGCCAGCAGTCCGAAACCCCGGGACTGGCCCTACGAGCAGTACTTC
j_call: TRBJ2-7
v_call: TRBV6-2/TRBV6-3
d_call: -
clone_size: -

cdr3_aa: CSARALSGLGPETQYF
cdr3_nt: TGCAGTGCTAGAGCCCTTTCGGGACTCGGGCCCGAGACCCAGTACTTC
j_call: TRBJ2-5
v_call: TRBV20-1
d_call: -
clone_size: -

cdr3_aa: CATSGKREGLYEQYF
cdr3_nt: TGTGCCACCAGCGGAAAGCGGGAGGGCCTTTACGAGCAGTACTTC
j_call: TRBJ2-7
v_call: TRBV15
d_call: TRBD2
clone_size: -

cdr3_aa: CASSLTRDSDNEQFF
cdr3_nt: TGTGCCAGCAGCTTAACTCGTGACTCCGACAATGAGCAGTTCTTC
j_call: TRBJ2-1
v_call: TRBV7-3
d_call: -
clone_size: -

cdr3_aa: CSVDLRGPGSTDTQYF
cdr3_nt: TGCAGCGTTGATCTACGGGGTCCGGGAAGCACAGATACGCAGTATTTT
j_call: TRBJ2-3
v_call: TRBV29-1
d_call: -
clone_size: -

cdr3_aa: CASSRHPGLAGVSYEQYF
cdr3_nt: TGTGCCAGCAGTCGACACCCGGGACTAGCGGGGGTATCCTACGAGCAGTACTTC
j_call: TRBJ2-7
v_call: TRBV12-3/TRBV12-4
d_call: TRBD2
clone_size: -

cdr3_aa: CASSEDERFQYF
cdr3_nt: TGTGCCAGCAGCGAGGATGAGAGGTTTCAGTACTTC
j_call: TRBJ2-4
v_call: TRBV9
d_call: -
clone_size: few

cdr3_aa: CASSESFPGSGVAKNIQYF
cdr3_nt: TGTGCCAGCAGTGAATCATTCCCCGGATCGGGAGTAGCCAAAAACATTCAGTACTTC
j_call: TRBJ2-4
v_call: TRBV25-1
d_call: -
clone_size: few

cdr3_aa: CASSSQRGLAGANEQFF
cdr3_nt: TGTGCCAGCAGCTCCCAACGGGGGCTAGCGGGAGCGAATGAGCAGTTCTTC
j_call: TRBJ2-1
v_call: TRBV7-9
d_call: TRBD2
clone_size: -

cdr3_aa: CASSPPLATGELFF
cdr3_nt: TGTGCCAGCTCACCACCCCTGGCCACCGGGGAGCTGTTTTTT
j_call: TRBJ2-2
v_call: TRBV18
d_call: -
clone_size: few

cdr3_aa: CASSLGQGRNTIYF
cdr3_nt: TGCGCCAGCAGCTTGGGTCAGGGGAGAAACACCATATATTTT
j_call: TRBJ1-3
v_call: TRBV5-1
d_call: -
clone_size: few

cdr3_aa: CASSLDGINQPQHF
cdr3_nt: TGTGCCAGCAGTTTGGACGGAATCAATCAGCCCCAGCATTTT
j_call: TRBJ1-5
v_call: TRBV12-3/TRBV12-4
d_call: -
clone_size: few

cdr3_aa: CASSLAGSGKRGIQYF
cdr3_nt: TGTGCCAGCAGCTTAGCCGGCAGCGGAAAGCGAGGCATTCAGTACTTC
j_call: TRBJ2-4
v_call: TRBV11-2
d_call: -
clone_size: few

cdr3_aa: CASSQVSGVGNEQFF
cdr3_nt: TGTGCCAGCAGCCAAGTCTCAGGGGTCGGCAATGAGCAGTTCTTC
j_call: TRBJ2-1
v_call: TRBV3-1
d_call: -
clone_size: -

cdr3_aa: CASSRQGMGALSMQYF
cdr3_nt: TGTGCCAGCAGCCGACAAGGGATGGGAGCCCTTAGTATGCAGTATTTT
j_call: TRBJ2-3
v_call: TRBV2
d_call: -
clone_size: many

cdr3_aa: CASSSPTSGKNIQYF
cdr3_nt: TGTGCCAGCAGTTCCCCAACTAGCGGCAAAAACATTCAGTACTTC
j_call: TRBJ2-4
v_call: TRBV6-2/TRBV6-3
d_call: TRBD2
clone_size: few

cdr3_aa: CASSEWVTSYEQYF
cdr3_nt: TGTGCCAGCAGTGAATGGGTAACTTCCTACGAGCAGTACTTC
j_call: TRBJ2-7
v_call: TRBV6-1
d_call: -
clone_size: -

cdr3_aa: CSARDTSGYGYTF
cdr3_nt: TGCAGTGCTAGGGACACCTCGGGGTATGGCTACACCTTC
j_call: TRBJ1-2
v_call: TRBV20-1
d_call: -
clone_size: -

cdr3_aa: CASSVDSGVAPYNEQFF
cdr3_nt: TGTGCCAGCAGCGTTGATAGCGGGGTCGCCCCCTACAATGAGCAGTTCTTC
j_call: TRBJ2-1
v_call: TRBV9
d_call: TRBD2
clone_size: -

cdr3_aa: CASSLTSLTPSKQYF
cdr3_nt: TGTGCCAGCAGTTTAACCTCTCTAACACCCTCGAAGCAGTACTTC
j_call: TRBJ2-7
v_call: TRBV12-3/TRBV12-4
d_call: -
clone_size: -

cdr3_aa: CASSLRGLARDEQFF
cdr3_nt: TGTGCCAGCAGTTTAAGGGGACTTGCCCGTGATGAGCAGTTCTTC
j_call: TRBJ2-1
v_call: TRBV12-3/TRBV12-4
d_call: -
clone_size: -

cdr3_aa: CASSLEPGEGYTF
cdr3_nt: TGCGCCAGCAGCTTGGAACCAGGGGAGGGCTACACCTTC
j_call: TRBJ1-2
v_call: TRBV5-1
d_call: -
clone_size: few

cdr3_aa: CAISDNNNEQFF
cdr3_nt: TGTGCCATCAGTGACAACAACAATGAGCAGTTCTTC
j_call: TRBJ2-1
v_call: TRBV10-3
d_call: -
clone_size: -

cdr3_aa: CSARDSEHPTGELFF
cdr3_nt: TGCAGTGCTAGAGATTCGGAACATCCGACCGGGGAGCTGTTTTTT
j_call: TRBJ2-2
v_call: TRBV20-1
d_call: -
clone_size: -

cdr3_aa: CASSTGSTGESFF
cdr3_nt: TGCGCCAGCAGTACGGGGTCCACCGGGGAGTCGTTTTTT
j_call: TRBJ2-2
v_call: TRBV5-1
d_call: -
clone_size: -

cdr3_aa: CASSWTSGRIVDGQFF
cdr3_nt: TGTGCCAGCAGCTGGACTAGCGGGAGGATCGTCGATGGGCAGTTCTTC
j_call: TRBJ2-1
v_call: TRBV11-2
d_call: TRBD2
clone_size: few

cdr3_aa: CAGSQEWGQNQPQHF
cdr3_nt: TGCGCCGGCAGCCAAGAATGGGGGCAGAATCAGCCCCAGCATTTT
j_call: TRBJ1-5
v_call: TRBV4-1
d_call: -
clone_size: -